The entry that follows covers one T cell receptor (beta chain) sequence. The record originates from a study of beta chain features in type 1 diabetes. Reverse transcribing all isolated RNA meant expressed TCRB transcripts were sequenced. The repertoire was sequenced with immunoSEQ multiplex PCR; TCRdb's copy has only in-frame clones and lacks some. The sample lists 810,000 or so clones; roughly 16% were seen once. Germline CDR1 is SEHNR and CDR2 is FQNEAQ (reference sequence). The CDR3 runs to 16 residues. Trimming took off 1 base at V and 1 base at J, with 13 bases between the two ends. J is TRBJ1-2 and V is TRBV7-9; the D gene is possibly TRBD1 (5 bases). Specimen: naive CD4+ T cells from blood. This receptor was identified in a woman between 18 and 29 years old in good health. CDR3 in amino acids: CASSLGSRQYNYGYTF. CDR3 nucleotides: TGTGCCAGCAGCTTAGGTTCGAGACAGTATAACTATGGCTACACCTTC.